A selection of T cell receptor beta chains follows, all from one sample in a study of PD-L1 blockade in urothelial cancer. TCRdb's copy holds only in-frame clones and misses some; the assay was immunoSEQ multiplex PCR. Of 55,000 to 70,000 clones listed, over 75% were seen once; the top ten hold 3.5% to 5.5%. The source was PBMCs, collected around atezolizumab (anti-PD-L1) treatment. The receptors were sampled from a man between 65 and 85 years old with urothelial cancer. Both conserved end residues are part of each CDR3. Fields, in order: D gene, clone size, J gene, V gene, CDR3 protein, CDR3 DNA. D genes are given only for firm matches. Only part of the rows carry a size: once, few, many, or a class if the clone is expanded.

.,.,TRBJ1-1,TRBV30,CAWNREAGNTEAFF,TGTGCCTGGAATAGGGAGGCGGGGAACACTGAAGCTTTCTTT
.,.,TRBJ1-2,TRBV29-1,CSVEEGQGSYGYTF,TGCAGCGTTGAAGAGGGGCAGGGGTCTTATGGCTACACCTTC
.,.,TRBJ2-7,TRBV2,CASSVGGNEQYF,TGTGCCAGCAGTGTTGGCGGGAACGAGCAGTACTTC
.,.,TRBJ2-1,TRBV4-2,CASSQETSSSSYNEQFF,TGTGCCAGCAGCCAGGAGACTTCTTCGAGCTCCTACAATGAGCAGTTCTTC
TRBD2,.,TRBJ2-7,TRBV9,CASSVATSGLSSYEQYF,TGTGCCAGCAGCGTAGCGACTAGCGGGCTCTCCTCCTACGAGCAGTACTTC
TRBD2,.,TRBJ2-2,TRBV18,CASSVSGSTGELFF,TGTGCCAGCTCTGTTAGCGGGAGCACCGGGGAGCTGTTTTTT
TRBD1,.,TRBJ2-7,TRBV15,CATSRDGQGYEQYF,TGTGCCACCAGCAGAGACGGACAGGGCTACGAGCAGTACTTC
.,once,TRBJ1-4,TRBV5-1,CASSRRQATNEKLFF,TGCGCCAGCAGCCGCCGACAGGCAACTAATGAAAAACTGTTTTTT
TRBD2,.,TRBJ2-1,TRBV28,CASSLAGTSFNEQFF,TGTGCCAGCAGTTTGGCGGGGACTAGCTTCAATGAGCAGTTCTTC
.,.,TRBJ1-5,TRBV5-1,CASSWGGGSNQPQHF,TGCGCCAGCAGCTGGGGAGGGGGGAGCAATCAGCCCCAGCATTTT
TRBD1,.,TRBJ1-4,TRBV27,CASRTGTDNEKLFF,TGTGCCAGCAGAACCGGGACAGATAATGAAAAACTGTTTTTT
TRBD2,.,TRBJ2-2,TRBV5-1,CASSAPSGRASGELFF,TGCGCCAGCAGCGCCCCTAGCGGGAGGGCCTCAGGGGAGCTGTTTTTT
TRBD1,few,TRBJ1-2,TRBV5-1,CASSSDRGGYTF,TGCGCCAGCAGCTCGGACAGGGGTGGCTACACCTTC
TRBD1,few,TRBJ1-3,TRBV5-4,CASSIQGIAGNTIYF,TGTGCCAGCAGCATACAGGGGATAGCTGGAAACACCATATATTTT
.,.,TRBJ2-7,TRBV4-2,CASSHYYEQYF,TGTGCCAGCAGCCATTACTACGAGCAGTACTTC
.,once,TRBJ2-1,TRBV5-1,CASSLGWLTNEQFF,TGCGCCAGCAGCTTGGGCTGGCTCACCAATGAGCAGTTCTTC
TRBD2,.,TRBJ2-1,TRBV11-2,CASSGTSGKGEQFF,TGTGCCAGCAGCGGGACTAGCGGGAAGGGCGAGCAGTTCTTC
.,few,TRBJ2-7,TRBV7-8,CASSLAYREYDEQYF,TGTGCCAGCAGCTTAGCGTACAGGGAGTATGATGAGCAGTACTTC
TRBD1,.,TRBJ1-5,TRBV10-3,CAISEKGQGGYAPQHF,TGTGCCATCAGTGAGAAGGGACAGGGAGGGTACGCGCCCCAGCATTTT
TRBD1,.,TRBJ1-2,TRBV19,CASIGTGGNFHGYTF,TGTGCCAGTATTGGGACAGGGGGCAATTTTCATGGCTACACCTTC
.,.,TRBJ1-4,TRBV19,CASSGNEKLFF,TGTGCCAGTTCGGGGAATGAAAAACTGTTTTTT
.,.,TRBJ2-2,TRBV2,CASKKGGDVSAGELFF,TGTGCCAGCAAGAAAGGAGGGGACGTCAGCGCCGGGGAGCTGTTTTTT
TRBD2,.,TRBJ2-3,TRBV14,CASSHEREGRADTQYF,TGTGCCAGCAGCCATGAACGGGAGGGCCGGGCAGATACGCAGTATTTT
.,.,TRBJ2-1,TRBV2,CASSEAQGIRLFF,TGTGCCAGCAGTGAAGCGCAGGGGATAAGATTGTTCTTC
TRBD1,few,TRBJ1-5,TRBV28,CASSLSQGAGQPQHF,TGTGCCAGCAGTTTGAGTCAGGGGGCAGGTCAGCCCCAGCATTTT